Listed here are 24 T cell receptor beta chains from one sample, sequenced in a study of T cell changes during pregnancy in multiple sclerosis (dated by TCRdb to between 2018 and 2020). Library preparation was by the immunoSEQ multiplex PCR assay. Held by TCRdb, this immuneACCESS table contains in-frame sequences only and omits some clones. Under half of the omission traces to an unresolved V gene where checked; the cause of the rest is unknown. This sample has about 70,000 clones in its table, and approximately 92% of those were observed once. The ten most abundant clones make up approximately 2.2% of the sample. The sequencing here drew on peripheral blood, taken before pregnancy. These receptor sequences come from a female donor with multiple sclerosis, enrolled in a pregnancy study.

V is TRBV7-2 and J is TRBJ2-7; tentative D call: TRBD1 (6 bases). CDR3 length: 15 residues. Trimming took 5 bases from V and 1 from J, leaving 15 bases between them. Per germline, CDR1 SGHTA and CDR2 FQGNSA. This chain's CDR3 is CASSPMADRSYEQYF. The CDR3 DNA reads as TGTGCCAGCAGCCCGATGGCGGACAGATCCTACGAGCAGTACTTC.

The V call is TRBV15, the J call TRBJ2-3, with 11 bases fitting TRBD2. The CDR3 contains 17 residues. Germline-derived CDR1 and CDR2 are LNHNV and YYDKDF (reference sequence). With V trimmed by 1 base and J by 3 bases, 6 bases remained unmatched. The CDR3 nucleotides read TGTGCCACCAGCAGAGGAGGTACTAGCGGGAGTACAGATACGCAGTATTTT. Its translation is CATSRGGTSGSTDTQYF.

The CDR3 reads CASSGGQGTYEQYF. The CDR3, as DNA: TGTGCCAGCAGTGGGGGACAGGGAACCTACGAGCAGTACTTC. J is TRBJ2-7 and V is TRBV25-1; TRBD1 matches at 9 bases. The V and J ends lost 4 bases and 2 bases, in that order; junction bases with no gene match: 3. CDR1 and CDR2 from the germline V gene are MGHDK and SYGVNS. This CDR3 is 14 amino acids long.

This sequence joins TRBV5-6 and TRBJ1-2, with D unresolved. The CDR3 length is 12 residues. V shed 7 bases and J shed 4 bases, with 11 bases lying between them. In germline, CDR1 is SGHDT, CDR2 YYEEEE. The CDR3 loop reads CASRRVSYGYTF. For the CDR3, the DNA is TGTGCCAGCCGCCGGGTGAGCTATGGCTACACCTTC. The full variable domain, rest sourced from reference TRBV5-6 and TRBJ1-2, is DAGVTQSPTHLIKTRGQQVTLRCSPKSGHDTVSWYQQALGQGPQFIFQYYEEEERQRGNFPDRFSGHQFPNYSSELNVNALLLGDSALYLCASRRVSYGYTFGSGTRLTVV.

The chain joins TRBV19 to TRBJ1-4; TRBD1 agrees at 9 bases. V shed 5 bases, J shed 8 bases, and the junction held 12 bases outside the gene matches. CDR3 length: 16 residues. Germline loops: CDR1 LNHDA, CDR2 SQIVND (reference sequence). The CDR3, as DNA: TGTGCCAGTAGTCTCTCCCGCGGGACAGGGTTGGAAAAACTGTTTTTT. The encoded protein is CASSLSRGTGLEKLFF.

This chain links TRBV4-3 with TRBJ2-3, with 9 bases that match TRBD2. The CDR3 length is 15 residues. Germline V gene sequence: CDR1 LGHNA, CDR2 YSLEER. The ends lost 0 bases at V and 7 bases at J; junction bases unmatched: 5. In DNA form, the CDR3 reads TGCGCCAGCAGCCAAGATCGGACTAGCGTTTATACGCAGTATTTT. Translation gives CASSQDRTSVYTQYF.

This sequence joins TRBV7-2 and TRBJ2-7; D is perhaps TRBD2 (5 bases). Trimming removed 4 bases at V and 7 bases at J, with 17 bases between. CDR1 and CDR2 from the germline V gene are SGHTA and FQGNSA. The CDR3 loop spans 14 amino acids. CDR3 region: CASSSGIATGEQYF. CDR3 DNA: TGTGCCAGCAGCTCGGGCATCGCAACGGGGGAGCAGTACTTC.

The V and J genes are TRBV27 and TRBJ2-5, with 7 bases matching TRBD2. V trimming: 7 bases; J trimming: 3 bases; junction bases outside the gene matches: 14. The CDR3 runs 16 residues. Germline CDR1 and CDR2: MNHEY and SMNVEV (reference sequence). This CDR3 is CASKGVSGELKETQYF. The CDR3 bases are TGTGCCAGCAAGGGTGTAAGCGGGGAGTTAAAAGAGACCCAGTACTTC.

The chain has TRBV2 and TRBJ2-1, with 11 bases that match TRBD2. CDR1 SNHLY and CDR2 FYNNEI come from the germline V gene. V dropped 6 bases and J dropped 8; count of bases not matched to a gene: 9. CDR3 length equals 15 residues. The DNA for the CDR3 is TGTGCCAGCAGACCGCTAGCGGGAGGACGGGATGAGCAGTTCTTC. It specifies CASRPLAGGRDEQFF. Full variable domain (outside the CDR3, taken from reference TRBV2 and TRBJ2-1): EPEVTQTPSHQVTQMGQEVILRCVPISNHLYFYWYRQILGQKVEFLVSFYNNEISEKSEIFDDQFSVERPDGSNFTLKIRSTKLEDSAMYFCASRPLAGGRDEQFFGPGTRLTVL.

This clone was seen a handful of times. The gene calls are TRBV30 and TRBJ1-4, with TRBD1 as a possible D gene (5 bases). V was clipped by 4 bases and J by 8 bases, with 14 bases between them. The V gene's germline CDR1 is GTSNPN and CDR2 SVGIG (reference sequence). This CDR3 is 13 amino acids long. CDR3 in amino acids: CAWNGQGGEKLFF. As DNA, the CDR3 is TGTGCCTGGAACGGGCAGGGAGGCGAAAAACTGTTTTTT.

The chain combines TRBV11-1 with TRBJ2-2; D ambiguous. CDR3 size: 16 residues. Looked up from germline, CDR1 is SGHAT and CDR2 is FQDESV (reference sequence). The V end was cut by 0 bases, the J end by 1 base, with 9 bases between. In nucleotides, the CDR3 is TGTGCCAGCAGCTTAGCGCCTACAGAGAACACCGGGGAGCTGTTTTTT. It translates to CASSLAPTENTGELFF.

The sample holds a few counts of this clone. V gene TRBV7-2 combines with J gene TRBJ2-7; maybe TRBD2 (6 bases). V gave up 5 bases and J gave up 6 bases, with 17 bases separating them. The CDR3 extends over 14 amino acids. The germline gives CDR1 SGHTA, CDR2 FQGNSA. DNA for the CDR3: TGTGCCAGCAGCCTCCGGGACCGGGGGTCCGAGCAGTACTTC. Translated: CASSLRDRGSEQYF.

J is TRBJ2-7 and V is TRBV5-6; the match to TRBD1 covers 7 bases. V trimming: 1 base; J trimming: 0 bases; junction bases outside the gene matches: 7. Germline V lookup: CDR1 SGHDT, CDR2 YYEEEE. The CDR3 has 16 residues. The CDR3 DNA is TGTGCCAGCAGCTTGACAGGGGTCAAGAGCTCCTACGAGCAGTACTTC. It is translated as CASSLTGVKSSYEQYF.

The chain carries TRBV28 and TRBJ2-5; possibly TRBD2 for D (5 bases). This CDR3 spans 15 amino acids. Trimming pared 2 bases from V and 3 bases from J, leaving 13 bases between. Germline CDR1 MDHEN, CDR2 SYDVKM. The chain's CDR3 is CASSLETGSKETQYF. Here the CDR3 DNA reads TGTGCCAGCAGTTTAGAAACGGGGAGTAAAGAGACCCAGTACTTC. Based on the CDR3 plus reference TRBV28 and TRBJ2-5, the full variable domain is DVKVTQSSRYLVKRTGEKVFLECVQDMDHENMFWYRQDPGLGLRLIYFSYDVKMKEKGDIPEGYSVSREKKERFSLILESASTNQTSMYLCASSLETGSKETQYFGPGTRLLVL.

The chain couples TRBV4-1 to TRBJ2-1; no reliable D call. CDR1 is MGHRA and CDR2 is YSYEKL in the germline V gene. Trimming cost V 2 bases and J 8 bases, with 10 bases left between them. The CDR3 is made up of 13 amino acids. The DNA of the CDR3 is TGCGCCAGCAGCCAAAGAGGAGCGTATGAGCAGTTCTTC. Amino acid sequence: CASSQRGAYEQFF.

V and J are TRBV7-9 and TRBJ2-5; 12 bases agree with TRBD2. Germline lookup yields CDR1 SEHNR and CDR2 FQNEAQ (reference sequence). This CDR3 spans 14 amino acids. J gave up 5 bases and V 7 bases, and 5 bases lay outside the gene matches. In DNA form, the CDR3 reads TGTGCCAGCAACGAACTAGCGGGAGGTGAGACCCAGTACTTC. Translated: CASNELAGGETQYF.

The chain employs TRBV4-3 and TRBJ2-1; 11 bases fit TRBD2. The CDR3 has 17 amino acids. Germline values: CDR1 LGHNA, CDR2 YSLEER. The J segment lost 3 bases and the V segment lost 5 bases, leaving 9 bases of the junction unmatched. CDR3 sequence reads: CASSVTVAGGLYNEQFF. DNA of the CDR3: TGCGCCAGCAGCGTAACTGTAGCGGGAGGGCTCTACAATGAGCAGTTCTTC.

The chain combines TRBV13 with TRBJ1-2; 7 bases are a match to TRBD1. Germline values: CDR1 PRHDT, CDR2 FYEKMQ (reference sequence). CDR3 length equals 13 residues. V lost 6 bases, J lost 6 bases, and 7 bases stayed unmatched. CDR3 nucleotides: TGTGCCAGCAGGCTACAGGGGTCGCATGGCTACACCTTC. Protein sequence: CASRLQGSHGYTF.

This sequence joins TRBV2 and TRBJ2-3, with TRBD2 as a possible D gene (6 bases). CDR1 and CDR2 (germline): SNHLY, FYNNEI. The length of the CDR3 is 17 residues. Between the trimmed V and J ends, which lost 1 base and 1 base, there was a span of 15 bases. The CDR3 DNA sequence: TGTGCCAGCAGTGAAGTCGGGTATCCTAGCGGCACAGATACGCAGTATTTT. Translating gives CASSEVGYPSGTDTQYF.

This chain links TRBV27 with TRBJ2-3; TRBD1 might be the D (6 bases). The germline gives CDR1 MNHEY, CDR2 SMNVEV (reference sequence). The CDR3 is 15 amino acids. V gave up 8 bases and J gave up 2 bases, with 17 bases separating them. The DNA of the CDR3 is TGTGCCAGCTCCGTATTACGGACAGTCACAGATACGCAGTATTTT. This sequence encodes CASSVLRTVTDTQYF.

V and J are TRBV29-1 and TRBJ2-5, with unresolved D. The germline gives CDR1 SQVTM, CDR2 ANQGSEA. CDR3 length equals 12 residues. V was shortened by 4 bases and J by 1 base, with 7 bases between the two germline ends. CDR3 DNA sequence: TGCAGCGTTGGGCAGTCCCAAGAGACCCAGTACTTC. As protein: CSVGQSQETQYF.

The chain is built from TRBV19 and TRBJ2-1, with 11 positions matching TRBD2. Germline-derived CDR1 and CDR2 are LNHDA and SQIVND (reference sequence). With 4 bases clipped from V and 4 bases from J, the junction kept 9 bases outside the gene matches. CDR3 size: 17 residues. DNA for the CDR3: TGTGCCAGTAGTAACGCCGGGACTAGCGGACCTTACAATGAGCAGTTCTTC. It yields the protein CASSNAGTSGPYNEQFF. The variable domain in full, completed from reference TRBV19 and TRBJ2-1, reads DGGITQSPKYLFRKEGQNVTLSCEQNLNHDAMYWYRQDPGQGLRLIYYSQIVNDFQKGDIAEGYSVSREKKESFPLTVTSAQKNPTAFYLCASSNAGTSGPYNEQFFGPGTRLTVL.

This clone was observed once. V is TRBV7-9 and J is TRBJ2-5; 7 bases are shared with TRBD1. Germline CDR1 SEHNR, CDR2 FQNEAQ (reference sequence). V shed 2 bases and J 0 bases; nucleotides not matched to a gene: 12. This CDR3 comprises 18 residues. As DNA, the CDR3 is TGTGCCAGCAGCTTAAGGTCAAGTACAGGGGTTTACCAAGAGACCCAGTACTTC. It specifies CASSLRSSTGVYQETQYF.

This sequence joins TRBV6-6 and TRBJ2-1, with 7 nucleotides matching TRBD2. Germline V CDR1 and CDR2: MNHNY, SVGAGI (reference sequence). J was trimmed by 7 bases and V by 8 bases; bases with no gene match: 17. The length of the CDR3 is 16 residues. The CDR3 coding sequence is TGTGCCAGCGAGAACCCCTTTGGCGGGAGTTTGAATGAGCAGTTCTTC. It translates to CASENPFGGSLNEQFF.